A selection of T cell receptor beta chains follows, all from one sample in a study of siplizumab effects on memory and regulatory T cells. Sequencing was performed with immunoSEQ multiplex PCR; in TCRdb, only in-frame clones are kept and a portion is missing. Here the sample spans some 100,000 clones, around 90% being singletons. The sample comprised Tregs sorted from blood. The receptors were gathered from a human donor in good health. The CDR3 runs from the conserved cysteine through the conserved F or W. Fields, in order: J gene, CDR3 length, V gene, D gene, clone size, CDR3 protein, CDR3 DNA. The D gene is left open where the match is weak. Only part of the rows carry a size: once, few, many, or a class if the clone is expanded.

TRBJ2-1 15 TRBV9 . . CASSATGTPLNEQFF TGTGCCAGCAGCGCTACCGGGACTCCTCTCAATGAGCAGTTCTTC
TRBJ1-4 15 TRBV6-1 . once CASSRGTSTNEKLFF TGTGCCAGCAGTCGCGGGACATCAACTAATGAAAAACTGTTTTTT
TRBJ2-3 18 TRBV5-4 TRBD2 few CASIPGASGRAPTDTQYF TGTGCCAGCATCCCGGGAGCTAGCGGGAGGGCCCCCACAGATACGCAGTATTTT
TRBJ2-5 15 TRBV5-6 TRBD1 . CASSWLGQGQETQYF TGTGCCAGCAGCTGGTTGGGACAGGGACAAGAGACCCAGTACTTC
TRBJ2-7 11 TRBV20-1 . . CSARDPNEQYF TGCAGTGCTAGAGATCCCAACGAGCAGTACTTC
TRBJ2-5 13 TRBV5-4 . . CASSLVTEETQYF TGTGCCAGCAGCTTGGTTACGGAAGAGACCCAGTACTTC
TRBJ1-1 14 TRBV10-2 TRBD1 . CASSSTGGETEAFF TGCGCCAGCTCCTCGACAGGGGGCGAAACTGAAGCTTTCTTT
TRBJ2-1 18 TRBV7-8 TRBD2 . CASSFYGTSGRAVNEQFF TGTGCCAGCAGCTTTTACGGGACTAGCGGGAGGGCCGTCAATGAGCAGTTCTTC
TRBJ2-2 15 TRBV19 TRBD2 . CASSPSGKGAGELFF TGTGCCAGTAGTCCTAGCGGCAAAGGGGCCGGGGAGCTGTTTTTT
TRBJ2-1 15 TRBV19 TRBD2 . CASSMVPREINEQFF TGTGCCAGTAGTATGGTCCCGCGGGAGATAAATGAGCAGTTCTTC
TRBJ2-5 16 TRBV7-2 TRBD2 . CASSAPLAGGLETQYF TGTGCCAGCAGCGCACCCCTAGCGGGAGGGTTGGAGACCCAGTACTTC
TRBJ2-5 18 TRBV6-8 TRBD2 . CASSYATSGRAGEETQYF TGTGCCAGCAGTTACGCGACTAGCGGGAGGGCCGGGGAAGAGACCCAGTACTTC
TRBJ1-2 14 TRBV5-4 . . CASSSGFSVYGYTF TGTGCCAGCAGCTCAGGGTTTTCAGTCTATGGCTACACCTTC
TRBJ1-2 15 TRBV5-1 . . CASSLDLSSVYGYTF TGCGCCAGCAGCTTGGATTTGTCGAGTGTCTATGGCTACACCTTC
TRBJ1-2 12 TRBV5-1 . . CASSLDRYGYTF TGCGCCAGCAGCTTGGACAGATATGGCTACACCTTC
TRBJ1-1 14 TRBV6-5 TRBD1 . CASRPGTVNTEAFF TGTGCCAGCAGACCGGGGACAGTGAACACTGAAGCTTTCTTT
TRBJ2-7 15 TRBV5-6 . . CASSLFGPVFYEQYF TGTGCCAGCAGCTTGTTTGGCCCAGTCTTCTACGAGCAGTACTTC
TRBJ2-1 15 TRBV7-3 TRBD2 . CASSLGTSGYNEQFF TGTGCCAGCAGCCTAGGGACTAGCGGATACAATGAGCAGTTCTTC
TRBJ1-2 13 TRBV30 . once CAWTRDTNYGYTF TGTGCCTGGACACGGGACACCAACTATGGCTACACCTTC
TRBJ2-2 13 TRBV25-1 . . CASSQAGTGELFF TGTGCCAGCAGTCAGGCAGGGACCGGGGAGCTGTTTTTT
TRBJ2-1 16 TRBV4-1 TRBD2 once CASSQPTSGRYNEQFF TGCGCCAGCAGCCAACCAACTAGCGGGAGGTACAATGAGCAGTTCTTC
TRBJ2-3 14 TRBV7-3 . . CASSFRTTTDTQYF TGTGCCAGCAGCTTTAGGACTACTACAGATACGCAGTATTTT
TRBJ1-2 13 TRBV28 TRBD1 medium-sized CASSLNRGYGYTF TGTGCCAGCAGTTTAAACAGGGGCTATGGCTACACCTTC
TRBJ2-2 15 TRBV7-2 TRBD1 . CASSLLTGGTGELFF TGTGCCAGCAGCTTATTAACAGGGGGCACCGGGGAGCTGTTTTTT
TRBJ1-2 15 TRBV4-2 . once CASSQDPYTIYGYTF TGTGCCAGCAGCCAAGACCCATACACTATCTATGGCTACACCTTC
TRBJ2-2 17 TRBV27 . . CASSFGGTLRNTGELFF TGTGCCAGCAGTTTTGGCGGGACACTTAGGAACACCGGGGAGCTGTTTTTT
TRBJ2-7 16 TRBV5-4 TRBD2 few CASSPGLAGSSYEQYF TGTGCCAGCAGCCCCGGACTAGCGGGTTCCTCCTACGAGCAGTACTTC
TRBJ2-7 14 TRBV6-6 . few CASSYSSLGGEQYF TGTGCCAGCAGTTACTCGTCCTTGGGTGGCGAGCAGTACTTC
TRBJ2-3 11 TRBV20-1 . . CSASLTDTQYF TGCAGTGCTTCCCTGACAGATACGCAGTATTTT